This T cell receptor (beta chain) was sequenced in a study of identical twins. Trimming took off 5 bases at V and 1 base at J, with 11 bases between the two ends. The CDR3 runs 14 residues. Per the germline V gene, CDR1 is SEHNR and CDR2 is FQNEAQ (reference sequence). The table lists this clonotype with a few counts. One entry per CDR3 protein results from TCRdb running MiXCR on the 5' RACE reads. Of a few hundred thousand distinct CDR3 sequences in the sample, under 9.5% were seen once. The sample also formed part of further work on yellow fever vaccine responses in identical twins.

This clonotype originated in a woman aged 18-29 years in good health. The sequencing input was memory (CD45RO+) T cells sorted from blood. The chain uses TRBV7-9 and TRBJ1-1; D is unclear. CDR3 nucleotides: TGTGCCAGCAGCCTATCTCATGGGAACACTGAAGCTTTCTTT. Translated, it gives CASSLSHGNTEAFF.